The next 24 T cell receptor beta chains were all read from a single sample in a study of T cell repertoires in cytomegalovirus infection. TCRdb re-called the reads with MiXCR, one entry per CDR3 protein. The data show under 300,000 distinct CDR3 sequences, around an eighth seen once. The sample comprised PBMCs. These receptors all stem from a human donor in good health (CMV status not recorded). Some clones in this sample may be carry-over from other donors' samples.

The chain couples TRBV29-1 to TRBJ2-7, with D possibly TRBD2 on 5 matching bases. This CDR3 comprises 14 residues. V lost 3 bases, J lost 3 bases, and 15 bases lay in between. Per the germline V gene, CDR1 is SQVTM and CDR2 is ANQGSEA. The CDR3 loop reads CSVDSPSGGYEQYF. In nucleotides, the CDR3 is TGCAGCGTTGATAGTCCCTCTGGAGGCTACGAGCAGTACTTC.

This clonotype was observed many times. V gene TRBV7-2 combines with J gene TRBJ2-5; no firm D call. V dropped 4 bases and J dropped 2 bases, with 8 bases sitting between them. Per the germline V gene, CDR1 is SGHTA and CDR2 is FQGNSA. The CDR3 loop spans 13 amino acids. CDR3 nucleotides: TGTGCCAGCAGCTCCGAGCGACAAGAGACCCAGTACTTC. Translation gives CASSSERQETQYF.

The rearrangement uses TRBV5-5 and TRBJ2-1; TRBD2 matches 12 bases. The V segment lost 4 bases and the J segment 7 bases; nucleotides outside the gene matches: 6. The CDR3 contains 15 residues. Germline loops: CDR1 SGHKS, CDR2 YYEKEE (reference sequence). CDR3 sequence: CASSKTSGGDNEQFF. DNA for the CDR3: TGTGCCAGCAGCAAGACTAGCGGGGGTGATAATGAGCAGTTCTTC.

This clonotype was seen a few times. The rearrangement links TRBV14 to TRBJ1-2; D is unclear. Trimming took 0 bases from V and 0 from J, leaving 11 bases between them. CDR1 and CDR2 (germline): SGHDN, FVKESK. The CDR3 sequence is 16 residues long. This CDR3 is CASSQDRRVPNYGYTF. The CDR3 region has the DNA TGTGCCAGCAGCCAAGATCGAAGGGTTCCTAACTATGGCTACACCTTC.

The sample holds one count of this clonotype. The rearrangement uses TRBV5-5 and TRBJ1-3, with D perhaps TRBD1 (5 bases). CDR1 is SGHKS and CDR2 is YYEKEE in the germline V gene (reference sequence). CDR3 length: 15 amino acids. With 4 bases removed from V and 0 bases from J, the gap between germline ends came to 11 bases. The CDR3 nucleotides are TGTGCCAGCAGCCGGTCGCAGGGCTCTGGAAACACCATATATTTT. Protein sequence: CASSRSQGSGNTIYF.

This clonotype was counted once. V gene TRBV20-1 combines with J gene TRBJ2-3; 9 bases map to TRBD2. This CDR3 contains 18 residues. Per the germline V gene, CDR1 is DFQATT and CDR2 is SNEGSKA (reference sequence). J lost 4 bases, V lost 0 bases, and 14 bases had no gene match. As DNA, the CDR3 is TGCAGTGCTAGAGATCTGGCCGGGGCTAGCGGGAATCCAGATACGCAGTATTTT. It translates to CSARDLAGASGNPDTQYF.

This clonotype was seen a few times. The rearrangement links TRBV19 to TRBJ2-1; D call uncertain. Germline V gene lookup returns CDR1 LNHDA and CDR2 SQIVND (reference sequence). Trimming took off 10 bases at V and 9 bases at J, with 16 bases between the two ends. CDR3 length: 12 amino acids. CDR3 region: CATSSRYGEQFF. For the CDR3, the DNA is TGTGCCACCTCCTCCCGCTATGGTGAGCAGTTCTTC.

The chain couples TRBV28 to TRBJ2-2, with 10 bases that match TRBD2. The trim removed 3 bases at V and 2 bases at J, leaving 6 bases unmatched. This CDR3 region has 17 residues. From germline, CDR1 is MDHEN and CDR2 SYDVKM. The CDR3 sequence: CASSFPRTSGNTGELFF. The CDR3 DNA is TGTGCCAGCAGTTTCCCCAGGACTAGCGGAAACACCGGGGAGCTGTTTTTT. The full variable domain, rest sourced from reference TRBV28 and TRBJ2-2, is DVKVTQSSRYLVKRTGEKVFLECVQDMDHENMFWYRQDPGLGLRLIYFSYDVKMKEKGDIPEGYSVSREKKERFSLILESASTNQTSMYLCASSFPRTSGNTGELFFGEGSRLTVL.

There are a few counts of this clonotype. This may come from a read error, since a much larger clone is one base off. In DNA form, the CDR3 reads TGTGCCGGCAGCTTAGCCGGGACTACCTCCTACGAGCAGTACTTC. Protein product: CAGSLAGTTSYEQYF. The rearrangement uses TRBV11-2 and TRBJ2-7; 7 nucleotides match TRBD2. CDR1 is SGHAT and CDR2 is FQNNGV in the germline V gene. CDR3 size: 15 residues.

In its sample, this clonotype was seen many times. The chain combines TRBV19 with TRBJ1-5, with 8 bases fitting TRBD1. The CDR3 runs to 13 residues. Germline CDR1 is LNHDA and CDR2 is SQIVND (reference sequence). With 9 bases clipped from V and 5 bases from J, the junction kept 6 bases outside the gene matches. The CDR3 reads CASSDRVDQPQHF. In DNA, the CDR3 is TGTGCCAGCTCGGACAGGGTTGATCAGCCCCAGCATTTT.

Many counts were recorded for this clonotype. The rearrangement joins TRBV7-2 to TRBJ2-2, with 7 bases that match TRBD2. Losses at the gene ends were 5 bases for V and 6 bases for J; bases not matched to a gene: 12. The CDR3 is 16 amino acids. The germline gives CDR1 SGHTA, CDR2 FQGNSA. Here the CDR3 DNA reads TGTGCCAGCAGCCCGAGTTGGGGGGGGGTCGCCGGGGAGCTGTTTTTT. Translation: CASSPSWGGVAGELFF.

This clonotype was picked up a small number of times. The rearrangement links TRBV6-2 or TRBV6-3 to TRBJ1-1, with D maybe TRBD1 (6 bases). V was pared by 7 bases and J by 7 bases, with 10 bases between. CDR1 and CDR2 from the germline V gene are MNHEY and SVGEGT. This CDR3 has 11 amino acids. In DNA, the CDR3 is TGTGCCAGCACCCAGGGGAGTGAAGCTTTCTTT. Protein: CASTQGSEAFF.

About this clonotype: This clone may be a read error of a much larger clone one base away. The chain joins TRBV6-5 to TRBJ2-7; 9 bases agree with TRBD1. With V trimmed by 11 bases and J by 2 bases, 13 bases remained unmatched. In germline, CDR1 is MNHEY, CDR2 SVGAGI. CDR3 size: 15 residues. The CDR3 DNA is TGTGCCGGCCAAGCCGAACAGGGGGCGGCCTACGAGCAGTACTTC. It codes for CAGQAEQGAAYEQYF.

The V call is TRBV20-1, the J call TRBJ2-7; D gene uncertain. CDR1 is DFQATT, CDR2 SNEGSKA, per germline (reference sequence). V lost 0 bases and J lost 4, with 7 bases in between. This CDR3 is built from 12 residues. Here the CDR3 reads CSARDPRYEQYF. Here the CDR3 DNA reads TGCAGTGCTAGAGATCCTAGATACGAGCAGTACTTC.

This clonotype was detected only a few times. This rearrangement joins TRBV30 to TRBJ2-5; D uncertain. Germline V CDR1 and CDR2: GTSNPN, SVGIG (reference sequence). The germline V and J ends were trimmed by 2 bases and 4 bases, with 2 bases remaining between them. CDR3 size: 10 residues. The DNA for the CDR3 is TGTGCCTGGAGTAGAGAGACCCAGTACTTC. Translated: CAWSRETQYF.

This clonotype was observed a few times. The chain carries TRBV7-3 and TRBJ2-1; 9 bases match TRBD2. The germline CDR1 and CDR2 sequences are SGHTA and FQGTGA. Germline trimming cut 1 base from V and 9 bases from J; bases unmatched to any gene: 1. The length of the CDR3 is 13 residues. The chain's CDR3 is CASSLRREGEQFF. CDR3 DNA: TGTGCCAGCAGCTTAAGGCGGGAGGGTGAGCAGTTCTTC.

This clonotype has ten or more counts. V gene TRBV7-2 combines with J gene TRBJ2-2, with D perhaps TRBD2 (6 bases). Germline CDR1 reads SGHTA; CDR2 reads FQGNSA. The CDR3 sequence is 16 residues long. With 1 base removed from V and 2 bases from J, the gap between germline ends came to 11 bases. CDR3 loop: CASSLVGGFNTGELFF. CDR3 coding DNA: TGTGCCAGCAGCTTAGTCGGGGGATTTAACACCGGGGAGCTGTTTTTT. Complete variable domain (other parts from reference TRBV7-2 and TRBJ2-2): GAGVSQSPSNKVTEKGKDVELRCDPISGHTALYWYRQSLGQGLEFLIYFQGNSAPDKSGLPSDRFSAERTGGSVSTLTIQRTQQEDSAVYLCASSLVGGFNTGELFFGEGSRLTVL.

A few counts support this clonotype. This chain links TRBV7-4 with TRBJ2-7; D perhaps matches TRBD1 (5 bases). CDR3 size: 15 residues. Germline CDR1 is SGHVT and CDR2 is SQSDAQ. V was clipped by 0 bases and J by 5 bases, with 14 bases between them. CDR3 amino acids: CASSLARSGYNEQYF. The CDR3 nucleotides are TGTGCCAGCAGCTTAGCGCGATCAGGGTATAACGAGCAGTACTTC.

This clonotype occurred many times. The chain uses TRBV7-2 and TRBJ2-3; D is ambiguous. The CDR3 is made up of 14 amino acids. Deletions cut 1 base from V and 6 bases from J, with 11 bases between. Germline values: CDR1 SGHTA, CDR2 FQGNSA. Written as DNA, the CDR3 is TGTGCCAGCAGCTTAGTAACAGCTATGGATACGCAGTATTTT. It encodes CASSLVTAMDTQYF.

V usage is TRBV29-1 and J usage is TRBJ2-2; the match to TRBD1 covers 7 bases. Germline-derived CDR1 and CDR2 are SQVTM and ANQGSEA. This CDR3 comprises 11 residues. The ends lost 4 bases at V and 13 bases at J; junction bases unmatched: 6. The DNA for the CDR3 is TGCAGCGTTGGGAGACAGGGAATGCTGTTTTTT. This encodes CSVGRQGMLFF.

This rearrangement joins TRBV5-4 to TRBJ2-2, with TRBD2 identical over 9 bases. V lost 6 bases and J lost 0; bases outside the gene matches: 15. The CDR3 sequence is 19 residues long. Germline V gives CDR1 SGHNT, CDR2 YYREEE (reference sequence). CDR3 DNA: TGTGCCAGCACCCTCGGCCCCCGTAGCGGGGGAGCGAACACCGGGGAGCTGTTTTTT. It specifies CASTLGPRSGGANTGELFF.

The chain has TRBV12-3 or TRBV12-4 and TRBJ2-1, with TRBD2 matching 11 bases. The CDR3 sequence is 16 residues long. With V trimmed by 2 bases and J by 8 bases, 8 bases remained unmatched. CDR3 loop: CASSLRTSGSDDEQFF. The DNA of the CDR3 is TGTGCCAGCAGTTTACGTACTAGCGGGAGTGACGATGAGCAGTTCTTC.

In this sample, this clonotype turned up many times. The V call is TRBV7-2, the J call TRBJ2-2, with 13 positions matching TRBD2. CDR3 length: 15 amino acids. V was pared by 5 bases and J by 4 bases, with 1 base of the junction left unmatched. From germline, CDR1 is SGHTA and CDR2 FQGNSA. The DNA of the CDR3 is TGTGCCAGCAGCACTAGCGGGGGGGTCACCGGGGAGCTGTTTTTT. Its protein is CASSTSGGVTGELFF.

This clonotype was found many times. The chain couples TRBV7-2 to TRBJ2-7; TRBD2 might be the D (6 bases). This CDR3 region has 15 residues. V was pared by 1 base and J by 9 bases, with 19 bases between. Looked up from germline, CDR1 is SGHTA and CDR2 is FQGNSA. DNA for the CDR3: TGTGCCAGCAGCTTAGAAGCGGGCTACACTGGGGGGCAGTACTTC. Translated: CASSLEAGYTGGQYF. Based on the CDR3 plus reference TRBV7-2 and TRBJ2-7, the full variable domain is GAGVSQSPSNKVTEKGKDVELRCDPISGHTALYWYRQSLGQGLEFLIYFQGNSAPDKSGLPSDRFSAERTGGSVSTLTIQRTQQEDSAVYLCASSLEAGYTGGQYFGPGTRLTVT.